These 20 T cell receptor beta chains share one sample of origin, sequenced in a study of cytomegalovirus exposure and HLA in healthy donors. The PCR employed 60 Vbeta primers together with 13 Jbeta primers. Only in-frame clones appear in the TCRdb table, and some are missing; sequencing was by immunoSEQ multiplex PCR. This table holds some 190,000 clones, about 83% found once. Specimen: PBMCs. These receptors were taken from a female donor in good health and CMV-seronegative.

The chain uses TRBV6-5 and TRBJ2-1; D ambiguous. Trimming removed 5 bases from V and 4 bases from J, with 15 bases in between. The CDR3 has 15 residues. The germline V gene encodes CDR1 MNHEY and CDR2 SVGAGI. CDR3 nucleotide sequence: TGTGCCAGCAGTCTAGTCTTGGAGTTGTACAATGAGCAGTTCTTC. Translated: CASSLVLELYNEQFF.

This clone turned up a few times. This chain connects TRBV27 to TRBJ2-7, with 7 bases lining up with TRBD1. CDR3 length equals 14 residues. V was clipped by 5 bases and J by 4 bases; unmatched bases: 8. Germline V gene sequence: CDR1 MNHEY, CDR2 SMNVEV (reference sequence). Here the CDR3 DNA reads TGTGCCAGCAGTCCTGACAGGGAACCGTACGAGCAGTACTTC. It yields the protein CASSPDREPYEQYF.

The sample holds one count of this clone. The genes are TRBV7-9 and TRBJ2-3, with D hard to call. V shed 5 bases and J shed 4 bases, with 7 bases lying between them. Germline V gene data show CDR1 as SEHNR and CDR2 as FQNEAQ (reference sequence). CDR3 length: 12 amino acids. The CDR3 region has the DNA TGTGCCAGCAGCAAACCGGCAGATACGCAGTATTTT. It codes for CASSKPADTQYF. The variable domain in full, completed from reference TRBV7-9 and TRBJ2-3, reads DTGVSQNPRHKITKRGQNVTFRCDPISEHNRLYWYRQTLGQGPEFLTYFQNEAQLEKSRLLSDRFSAERPKGSFSTLEIQRTEQGDSAMYLCASSKPADTQYFGPGTRLTVL.

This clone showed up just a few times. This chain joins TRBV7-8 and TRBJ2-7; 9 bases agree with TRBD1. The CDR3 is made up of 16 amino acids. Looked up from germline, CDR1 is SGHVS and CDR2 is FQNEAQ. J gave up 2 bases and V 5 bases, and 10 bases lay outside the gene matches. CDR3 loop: CASSKDRGLLTYEQYF. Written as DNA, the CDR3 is TGTGCCAGCAGCAAGGACAGGGGATTACTGACCTACGAGCAGTACTTC. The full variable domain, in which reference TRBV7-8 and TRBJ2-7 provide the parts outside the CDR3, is GAGVSQSPRYKVAKRGQDVALRCDPISGHVSLFWYQQALGQGPEFLTYFQNEAQLDKSGLPSDRFFAERPEGSVSTLKIQRTQQEDSAVYLCASSKDRGLLTYEQYFGPGTRLTVT.

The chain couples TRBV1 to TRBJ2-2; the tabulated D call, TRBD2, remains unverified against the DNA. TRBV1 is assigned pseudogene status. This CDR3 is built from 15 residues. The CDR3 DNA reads TGCACCAGCAGCCAAGATCCACGGGGTACCGGGGAGCTGTTTTTT. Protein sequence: CTSSQDPRGTGELFF.

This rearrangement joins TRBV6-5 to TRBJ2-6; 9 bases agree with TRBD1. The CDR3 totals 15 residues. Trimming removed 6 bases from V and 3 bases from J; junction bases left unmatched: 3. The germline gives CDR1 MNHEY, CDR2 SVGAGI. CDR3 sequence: CASRYRGLGANVLTF. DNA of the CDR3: TGTGCCAGCAGGTACAGGGGGCTTGGGGCCAACGTCCTGACTTTC.

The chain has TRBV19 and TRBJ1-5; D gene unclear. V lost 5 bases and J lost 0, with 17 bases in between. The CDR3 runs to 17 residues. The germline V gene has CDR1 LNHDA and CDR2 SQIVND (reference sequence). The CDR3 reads CASSPQISSYSNQPQHF. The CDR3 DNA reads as TGTGCCAGTAGTCCACAGATCAGCAGTTATAGCAATCAGCCCCAGCATTTT.

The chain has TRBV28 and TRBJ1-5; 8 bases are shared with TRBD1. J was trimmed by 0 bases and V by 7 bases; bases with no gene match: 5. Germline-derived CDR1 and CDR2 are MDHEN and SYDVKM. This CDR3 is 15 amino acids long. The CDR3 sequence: CASITTGVSNQPQHF. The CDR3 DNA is TGTGCCAGCATAACGACAGGGGTTAGCAATCAGCCCCAGCATTTT.

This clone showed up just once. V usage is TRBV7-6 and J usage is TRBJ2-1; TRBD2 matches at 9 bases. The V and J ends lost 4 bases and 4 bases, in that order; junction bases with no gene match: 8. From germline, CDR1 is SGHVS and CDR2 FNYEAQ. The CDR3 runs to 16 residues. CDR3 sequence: CASSSLAGLKYNEQFF. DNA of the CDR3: TGTGCCAGCAGCTCCCTAGCGGGGCTGAAGTACAATGAGCAGTTCTTC.

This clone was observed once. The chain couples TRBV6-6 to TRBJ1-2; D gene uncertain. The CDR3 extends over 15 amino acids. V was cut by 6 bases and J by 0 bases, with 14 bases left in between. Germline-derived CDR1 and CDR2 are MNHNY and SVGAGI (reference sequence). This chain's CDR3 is CASSLLEGTNYGYTF. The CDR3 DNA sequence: TGTGCCAGCAGCCTGCTGGAGGGCACTAACTATGGCTACACCTTC.

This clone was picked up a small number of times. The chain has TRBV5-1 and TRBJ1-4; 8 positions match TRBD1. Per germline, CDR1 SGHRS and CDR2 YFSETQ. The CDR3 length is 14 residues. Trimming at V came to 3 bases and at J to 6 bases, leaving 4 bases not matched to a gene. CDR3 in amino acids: CASSYGTGDEKLFF. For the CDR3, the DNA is TGCGCCAGCAGCTACGGGACAGGAGATGAAAAACTGTTTTTT.

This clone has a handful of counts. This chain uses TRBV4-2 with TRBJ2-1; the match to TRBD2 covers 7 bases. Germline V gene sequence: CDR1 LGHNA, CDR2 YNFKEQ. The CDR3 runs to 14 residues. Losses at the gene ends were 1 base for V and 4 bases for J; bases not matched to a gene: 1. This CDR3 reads CASSQAGGYNEQFF. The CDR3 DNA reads TGTGCCAGCAGCCAAGCGGGGGGATACAATGAGCAGTTCTTC.

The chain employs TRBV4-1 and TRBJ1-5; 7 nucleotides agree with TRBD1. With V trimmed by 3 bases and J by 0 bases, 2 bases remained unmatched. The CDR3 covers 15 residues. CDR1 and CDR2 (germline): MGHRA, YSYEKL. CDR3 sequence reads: CASSQGQFSNQPQHF. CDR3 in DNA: TGCGCCAGCAGCCAGGGACAGTTTAGCAATCAGCCCCAGCATTTT.

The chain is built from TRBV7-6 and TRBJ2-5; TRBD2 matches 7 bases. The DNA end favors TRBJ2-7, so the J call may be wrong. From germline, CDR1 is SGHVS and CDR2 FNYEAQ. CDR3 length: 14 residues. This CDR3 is CASSLGAGEYEQYF. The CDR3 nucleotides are TGTGCCAGCAGCTTAGGGGCGGGAGAGTACGAGCAGTACTTC.

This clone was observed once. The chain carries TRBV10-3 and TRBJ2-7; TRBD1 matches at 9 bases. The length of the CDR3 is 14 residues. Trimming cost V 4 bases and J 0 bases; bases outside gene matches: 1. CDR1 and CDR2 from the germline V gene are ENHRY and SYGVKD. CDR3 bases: TGTGCCATCAGTGGGGACAGGGACTCCTACGAGCAGTACTTC. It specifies CAISGDRDSYEQYF.

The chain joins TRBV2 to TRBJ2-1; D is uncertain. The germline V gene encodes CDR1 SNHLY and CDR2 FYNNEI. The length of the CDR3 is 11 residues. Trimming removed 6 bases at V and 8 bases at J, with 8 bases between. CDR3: CASSGVDEQFF. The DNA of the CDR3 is TGTGCCAGCAGCGGTGTCGATGAGCAGTTCTTC.

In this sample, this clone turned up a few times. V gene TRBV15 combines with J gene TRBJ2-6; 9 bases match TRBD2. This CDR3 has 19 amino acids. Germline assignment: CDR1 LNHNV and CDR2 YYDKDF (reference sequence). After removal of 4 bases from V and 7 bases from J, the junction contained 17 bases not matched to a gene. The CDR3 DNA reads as TGTGCCACCAGCACGGATGGGACGAGGCGGGGGGGGTTTGCCAACGTCCTGACTTTC. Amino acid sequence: CATSTDGTRRGGFANVLTF.

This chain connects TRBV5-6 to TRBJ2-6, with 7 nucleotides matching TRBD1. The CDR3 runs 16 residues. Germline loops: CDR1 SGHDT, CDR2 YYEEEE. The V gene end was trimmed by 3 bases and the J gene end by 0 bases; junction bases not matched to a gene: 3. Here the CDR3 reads CASSWDSLSGANVLTF. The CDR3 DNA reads TGTGCCAGCAGCTGGGACAGCCTCTCTGGGGCCAACGTCCTGACTTTC.

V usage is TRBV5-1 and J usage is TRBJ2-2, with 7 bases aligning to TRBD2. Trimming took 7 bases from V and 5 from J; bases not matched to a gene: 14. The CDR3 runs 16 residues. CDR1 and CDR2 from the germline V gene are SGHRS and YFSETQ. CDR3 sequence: CASHTSVMSGTGELFF. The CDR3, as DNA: TGCGCCAGCCATACTAGCGTCATGTCGGGGACCGGGGAGCTGTTTTTT.

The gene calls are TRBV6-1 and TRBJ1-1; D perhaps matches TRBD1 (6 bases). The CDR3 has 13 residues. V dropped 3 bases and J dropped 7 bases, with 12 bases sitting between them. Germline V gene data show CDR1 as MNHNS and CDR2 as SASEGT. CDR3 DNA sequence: TGTGCCAGCAGTGAGACAGGCCGTTATGAAGCTTTCTTT. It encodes CASSETGRYEAFF.